This T cell receptor (beta chain) appears in the sequencing data of a study of blood T cell repertoires in COVID-19. About the study: Nucleic acid was either cDNA or gDNA, and it came from T cells, B-cell-depleted T cells, or PBMCs.

Germline trimming cut 8 bases from V and 1 base from J; bases unmatched to any gene: 6. The CDR3 consists of 14 residues. CDR1 and CDR2 (germline): LNHDA, SQIVND (reference sequence). Under the authors' procedure: Reference gene primer amplification yielded estimated nucleated cell counts. Clones were read by immunoSEQ multiplex PCR, and TCRdb kept only the in-frame ones, dropping some. V, J and clone size are those of that table, while D and trimming were read from the DNA. The sample carries over 150,000 clones, more than 80% recorded once. The sequenced sample was peripheral blood. The chain employs TRBV19 and TRBJ1-2, with 8 bases identical to TRBD1. This TCR was recovered from a human donor in a cohort sampled during active COVID-19. CDR3 amino acids: CASYRGDNNYGYTF. In DNA, the CDR3 is TGTGCCAGTTACAGGGGGGACAATAACTATGGCTACACCTTC.